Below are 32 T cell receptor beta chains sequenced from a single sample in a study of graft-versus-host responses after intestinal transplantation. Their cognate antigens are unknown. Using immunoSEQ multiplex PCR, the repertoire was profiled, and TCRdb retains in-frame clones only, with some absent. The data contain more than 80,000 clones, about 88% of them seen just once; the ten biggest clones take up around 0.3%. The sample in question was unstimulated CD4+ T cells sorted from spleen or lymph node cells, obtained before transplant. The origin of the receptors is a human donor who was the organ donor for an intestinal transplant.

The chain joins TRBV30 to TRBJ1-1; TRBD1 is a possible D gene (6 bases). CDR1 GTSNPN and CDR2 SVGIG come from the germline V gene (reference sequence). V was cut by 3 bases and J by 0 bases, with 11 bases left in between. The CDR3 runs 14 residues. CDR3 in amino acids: CAWSWGGLNTEAFF. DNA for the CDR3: TGTGCCTGGAGCTGGGGGGGGCTGAACACTGAAGCTTTCTTT.

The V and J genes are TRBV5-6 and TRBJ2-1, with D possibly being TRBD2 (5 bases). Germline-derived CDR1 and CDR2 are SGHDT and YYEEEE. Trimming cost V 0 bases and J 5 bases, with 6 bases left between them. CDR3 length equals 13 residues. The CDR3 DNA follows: TGTGCCAGCAGCTTGGCACTAGACAATGAGCAGTTCTTC. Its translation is CASSLALDNEQFF.

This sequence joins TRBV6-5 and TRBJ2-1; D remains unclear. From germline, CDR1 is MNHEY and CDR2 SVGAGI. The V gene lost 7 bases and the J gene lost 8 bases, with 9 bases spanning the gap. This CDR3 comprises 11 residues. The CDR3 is CASTSRHEQFF. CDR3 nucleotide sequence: TGTGCCAGCACTTCGCGCCATGAGCAGTTCTTC.

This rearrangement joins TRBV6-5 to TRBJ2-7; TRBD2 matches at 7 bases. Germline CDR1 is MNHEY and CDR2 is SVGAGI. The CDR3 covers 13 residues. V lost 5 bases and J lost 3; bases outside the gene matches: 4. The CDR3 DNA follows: TGTGCCAGCAGTCCGAGCGGGGTCTACGAGCAGTACTTC. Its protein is CASSPSGVYEQYF.

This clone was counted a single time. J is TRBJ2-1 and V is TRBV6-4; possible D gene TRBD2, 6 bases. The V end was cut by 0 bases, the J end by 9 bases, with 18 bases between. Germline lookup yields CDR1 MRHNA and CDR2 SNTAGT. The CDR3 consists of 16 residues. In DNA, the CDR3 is TGTGCCAGCAGTGACTCGGGGAGGAGGGGTCGGAGTGAGCAGTTCTTC. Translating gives CASSDSGRRGRSEQFF.

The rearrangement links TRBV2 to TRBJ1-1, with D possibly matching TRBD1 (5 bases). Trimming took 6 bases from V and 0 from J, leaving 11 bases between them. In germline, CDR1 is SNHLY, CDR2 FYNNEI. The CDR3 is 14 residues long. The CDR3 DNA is TGTGCCAGCAGCGAACAGGCCATGAACACTGAAGCTTTCTTT. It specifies CASSEQAMNTEAFF.

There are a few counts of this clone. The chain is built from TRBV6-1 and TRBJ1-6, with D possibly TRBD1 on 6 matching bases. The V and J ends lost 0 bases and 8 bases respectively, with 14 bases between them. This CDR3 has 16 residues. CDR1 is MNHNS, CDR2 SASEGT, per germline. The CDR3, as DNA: TGTGCCAGCAGTGAAGCCCACGGACAGATTTATTCACCCCTCCACTTT. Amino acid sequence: CASSEAHGQIYSPLHF.

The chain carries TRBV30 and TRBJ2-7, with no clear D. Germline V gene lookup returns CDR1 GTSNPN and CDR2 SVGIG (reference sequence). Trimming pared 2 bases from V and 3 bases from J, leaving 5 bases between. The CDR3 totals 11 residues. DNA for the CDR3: TGTGCCTGGAGTCTCGTCTACGAGCAGTACTTC. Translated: CAWSLVYEQYF. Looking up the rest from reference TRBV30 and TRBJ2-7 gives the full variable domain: SQTIHQWPATLVQPVGSPLSLECTVEGTSNPNLYWYRQAAGRGLQLLFYSVGIGQISSEVPQNLSASRPQDRQFILSSKKLLLSDSGFYLCAWSLVYEQYFGPGTRLTVT.

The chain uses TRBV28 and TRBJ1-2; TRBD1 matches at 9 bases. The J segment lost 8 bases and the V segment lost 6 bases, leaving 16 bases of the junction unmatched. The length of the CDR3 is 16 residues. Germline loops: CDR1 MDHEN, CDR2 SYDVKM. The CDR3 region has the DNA TGTGCCAGCAGCTCCACCCATATACAGGGGGCGCAAGGCTACACCTTC. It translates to CASSSTHIQGAQGYTF.

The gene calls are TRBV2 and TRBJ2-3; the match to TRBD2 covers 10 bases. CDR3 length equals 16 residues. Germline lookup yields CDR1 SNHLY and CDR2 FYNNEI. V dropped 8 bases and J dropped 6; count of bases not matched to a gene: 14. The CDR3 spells CASEGRLAGGRDTQYF. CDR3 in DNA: TGTGCCAGCGAGGGAAGACTAGCGGGTGGCCGGGATACGCAGTATTTT.

CDR3 sequence reads: CASSQDRGVGGETQYF. In nucleotides, the CDR3 is TGCGCCAGCAGCCAAGATCGGGGCGTTGGGGGGGAGACCCAGTACTTC. This sequence joins TRBV4-3 and TRBJ2-5, with TRBD2 as a possible D gene (6 bases). Germline CDR1 reads LGHNA; CDR2 reads YSLEER. The CDR3 consists of 16 residues. V was trimmed by 0 bases and J by 5 bases, leaving 16 bases between them.

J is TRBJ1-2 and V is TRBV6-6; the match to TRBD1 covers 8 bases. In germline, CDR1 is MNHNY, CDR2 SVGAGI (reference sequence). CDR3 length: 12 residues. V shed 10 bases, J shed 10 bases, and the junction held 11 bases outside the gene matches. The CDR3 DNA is TGTGCCACCGAACCAGGGGGCAGCCTCTACACCTTC. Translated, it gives CATEPGGSLYTF.

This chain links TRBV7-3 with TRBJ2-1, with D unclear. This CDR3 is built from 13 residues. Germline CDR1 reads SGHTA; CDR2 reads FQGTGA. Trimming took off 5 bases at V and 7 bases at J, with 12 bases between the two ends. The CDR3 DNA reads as TGTGCCAGCAGCCCTTTAACACCTAATGAGCAGTTCTTC. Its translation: CASSPLTPNEQFF.

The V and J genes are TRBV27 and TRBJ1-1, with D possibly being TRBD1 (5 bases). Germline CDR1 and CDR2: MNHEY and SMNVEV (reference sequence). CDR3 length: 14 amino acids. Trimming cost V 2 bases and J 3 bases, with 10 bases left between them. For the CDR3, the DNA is TGTGCCAGCAGTTTACTCCAGGGTGACACTGAAGCTTTCTTT. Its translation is CASSLLQGDTEAFF.

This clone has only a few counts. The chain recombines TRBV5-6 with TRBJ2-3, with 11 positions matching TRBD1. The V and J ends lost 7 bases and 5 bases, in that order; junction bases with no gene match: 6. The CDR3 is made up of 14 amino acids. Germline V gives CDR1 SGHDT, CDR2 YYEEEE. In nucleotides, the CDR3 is TGTGCCAGCGCCGGGACAGGGGGTGGAGATACGCAGTATTTT. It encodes CASAGTGGGDTQYF.

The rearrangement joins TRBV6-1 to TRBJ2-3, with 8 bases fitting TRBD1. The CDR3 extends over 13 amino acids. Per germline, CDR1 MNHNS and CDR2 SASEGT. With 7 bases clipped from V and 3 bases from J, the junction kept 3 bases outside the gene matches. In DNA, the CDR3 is TGTGCCAGCAAACAGGGGGTGACAGATACGCAGTATTTT. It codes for CASKQGVTDTQYF.

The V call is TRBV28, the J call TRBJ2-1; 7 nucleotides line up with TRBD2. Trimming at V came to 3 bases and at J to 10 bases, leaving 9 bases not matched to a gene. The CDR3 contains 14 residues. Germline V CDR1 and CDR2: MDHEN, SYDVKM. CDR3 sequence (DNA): TGTGCCAGCAGTTTTTTGGCGGGAGTGGGAGAGCAGTTCTTC. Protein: CASSFLAGVGEQFF.

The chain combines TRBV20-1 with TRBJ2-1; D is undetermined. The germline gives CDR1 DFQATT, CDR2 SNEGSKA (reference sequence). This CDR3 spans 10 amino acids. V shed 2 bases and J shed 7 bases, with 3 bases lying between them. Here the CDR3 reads CSARRNEQFF. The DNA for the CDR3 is TGCAGTGCTAGACGTAATGAGCAGTTCTTC.

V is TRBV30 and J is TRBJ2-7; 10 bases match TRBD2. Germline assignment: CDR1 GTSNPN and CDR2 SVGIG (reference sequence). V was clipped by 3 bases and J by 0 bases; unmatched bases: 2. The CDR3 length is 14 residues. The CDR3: CAWRKREGSYEQYF. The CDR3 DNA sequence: TGTGCCTGGAGAAAGCGGGAGGGCTCCTACGAGCAGTACTTC.

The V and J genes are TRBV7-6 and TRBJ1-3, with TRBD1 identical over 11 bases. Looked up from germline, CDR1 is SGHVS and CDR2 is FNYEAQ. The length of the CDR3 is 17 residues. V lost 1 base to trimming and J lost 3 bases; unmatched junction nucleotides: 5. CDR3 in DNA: TGTGCCAGCAGCTTAGTACCGGGACAGGGGGGTGGAAACACCATATATTTT. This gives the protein CASSLVPGQGGGNTIYF.

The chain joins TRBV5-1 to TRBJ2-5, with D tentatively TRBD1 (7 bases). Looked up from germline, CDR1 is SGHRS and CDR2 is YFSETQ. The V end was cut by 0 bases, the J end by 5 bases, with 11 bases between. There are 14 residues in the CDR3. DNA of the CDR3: TGCGCCAGCAGCTTGGAGGGGGCGGGGGAGACCCAGTACTTC. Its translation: CASSLEGAGETQYF.

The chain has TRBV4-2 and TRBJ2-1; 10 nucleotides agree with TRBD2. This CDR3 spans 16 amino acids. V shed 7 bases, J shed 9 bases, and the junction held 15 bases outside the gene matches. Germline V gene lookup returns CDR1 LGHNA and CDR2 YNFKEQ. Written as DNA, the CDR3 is TGTGCCAGCACCCCACGGCTAGCGGGAGCTATAGCTGAGCAGTTCTTC. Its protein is CASTPRLAGAIAEQFF.

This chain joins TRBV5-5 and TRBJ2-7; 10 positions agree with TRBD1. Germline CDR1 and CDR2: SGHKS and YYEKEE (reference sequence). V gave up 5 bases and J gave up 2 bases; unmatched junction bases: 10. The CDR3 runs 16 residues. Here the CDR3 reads CASRPMDRGAPYEQYF. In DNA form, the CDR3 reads TGTGCCAGCAGACCGATGGACAGGGGGGCCCCCTACGAGCAGTACTTC.

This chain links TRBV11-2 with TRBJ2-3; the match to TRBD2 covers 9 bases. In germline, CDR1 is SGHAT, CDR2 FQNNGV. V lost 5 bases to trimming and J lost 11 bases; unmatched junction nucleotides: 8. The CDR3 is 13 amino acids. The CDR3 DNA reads TGTGCCAGCAGCACTCGACTAGCGGTTCTGCAGTATTTT. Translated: CASSTRLAVLQYF.

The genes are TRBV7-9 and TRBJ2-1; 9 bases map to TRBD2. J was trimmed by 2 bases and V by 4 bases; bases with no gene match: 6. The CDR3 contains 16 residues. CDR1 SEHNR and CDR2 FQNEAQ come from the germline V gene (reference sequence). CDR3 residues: CASSSLAGGPYNEQFF. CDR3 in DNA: TGTGCCAGCAGCTCCTTGGCGGGGGGGCCCTACAATGAGCAGTTCTTC.

CDR3 region: CASSLTGLNSPLHF. The CDR3 region has the DNA TGTGCCAGCAGCTTGACAGGGTTAAATTCACCCCTCCACTTT. The chain is built from TRBV11-2 and TRBJ1-6, with 7 bases aligning to TRBD1. The CDR3 is 14 amino acids. Trimming took 3 bases from V and 7 from J; bases not matched to a gene: 3. The V gene's germline CDR1 is SGHAT and CDR2 FQNNGV.

In DNA form, the CDR3 reads TGCGCCAGCAGCCGGACTACGGTGGAGCTGCAGTTCTTC. Translated, it gives CASSRTTVELQFF. The chain combines TRBV4-1 with TRBJ2-1; weak D call: TRBD2 (6 bases). Germline CDR1 and CDR2: MGHRA and YSYEKL. The CDR3 contains 13 residues. The germline V and J ends were trimmed by 4 bases and 12 bases, with 16 bases remaining between them.

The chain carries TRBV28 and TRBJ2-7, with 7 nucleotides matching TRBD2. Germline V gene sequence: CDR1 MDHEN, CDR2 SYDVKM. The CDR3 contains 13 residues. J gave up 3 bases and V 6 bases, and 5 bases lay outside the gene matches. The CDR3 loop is CASRPGLLYEQYF. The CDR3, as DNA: TGTGCCAGCAGGCCGGGACTACTCTACGAGCAGTACTTC.

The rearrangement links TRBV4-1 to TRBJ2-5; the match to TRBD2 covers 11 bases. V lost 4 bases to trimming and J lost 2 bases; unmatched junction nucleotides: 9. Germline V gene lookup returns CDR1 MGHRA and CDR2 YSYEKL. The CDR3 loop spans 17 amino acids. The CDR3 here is CASSREGGLAVQETQYF. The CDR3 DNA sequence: TGCGCCAGCAGCCGAGAGGGGGGACTAGCGGTTCAAGAGACCCAGTACTTC.

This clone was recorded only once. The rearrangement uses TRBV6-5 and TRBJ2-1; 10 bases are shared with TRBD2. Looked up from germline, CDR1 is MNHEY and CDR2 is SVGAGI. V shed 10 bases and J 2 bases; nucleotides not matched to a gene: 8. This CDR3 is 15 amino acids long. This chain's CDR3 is CATQRAGGPYNEQFF. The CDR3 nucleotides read TGTGCCACCCAACGAGCGGGAGGGCCCTACAATGAGCAGTTCTTC.

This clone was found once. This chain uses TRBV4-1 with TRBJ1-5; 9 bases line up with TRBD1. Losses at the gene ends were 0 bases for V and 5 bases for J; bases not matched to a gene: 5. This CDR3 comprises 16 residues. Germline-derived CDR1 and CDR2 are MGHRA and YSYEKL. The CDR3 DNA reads TGCGCCAGCAGCCAAGAACCGGGACAGGGCCATCAGCCCCAGCATTTT. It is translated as CASSQEPGQGHQPQHF.

CDR3 amino acids: CASSTGGGQGVSDTQYF. In nucleotides, the CDR3 is TGTGCCAGCAGCACAGGAGGGGGACAGGGTGTATCAGATACGCAGTATTTT. The V and J genes are TRBV5-4 and TRBJ2-3, with 9 positions matching TRBD1. Unmatched junction bases numbered 13, after V lost 4 bases and J lost 4 bases. The germline gives CDR1 SGHNT, CDR2 YYREEE (reference sequence). This CDR3 comprises 17 residues.